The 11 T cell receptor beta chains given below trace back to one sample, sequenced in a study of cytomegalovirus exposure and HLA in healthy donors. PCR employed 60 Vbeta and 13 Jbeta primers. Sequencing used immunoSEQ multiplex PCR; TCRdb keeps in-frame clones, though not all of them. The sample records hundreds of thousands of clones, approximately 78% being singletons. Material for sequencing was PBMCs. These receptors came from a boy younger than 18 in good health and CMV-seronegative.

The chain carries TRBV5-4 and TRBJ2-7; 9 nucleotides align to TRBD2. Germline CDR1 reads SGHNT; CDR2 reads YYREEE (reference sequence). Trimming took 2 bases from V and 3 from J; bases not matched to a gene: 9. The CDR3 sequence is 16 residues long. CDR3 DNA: TGTGCCAGCAGCTTAGGCTCGACTAGCGGCTTCTACGAGCAGTACTTC. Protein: CASSLGSTSGFYEQYF. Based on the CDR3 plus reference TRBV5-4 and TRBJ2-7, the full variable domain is ETGVTQSPTHLIKTRGQQVTLRCSSQSGHNTVSWYQQALGQGPQFIFQYYREEENGRGNFPPRFSGLQFPNYSSELNVNALELDDSALYLCASSLGSTSGFYEQYFGPGTRLTVT.

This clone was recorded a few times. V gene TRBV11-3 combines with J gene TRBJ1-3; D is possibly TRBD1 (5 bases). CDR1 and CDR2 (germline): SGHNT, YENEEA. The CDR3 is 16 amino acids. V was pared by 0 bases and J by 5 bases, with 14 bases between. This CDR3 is CASSLDKDSYRNTIYF. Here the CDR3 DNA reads TGTGCCAGCAGCTTAGACAAAGACAGCTACAGAAACACCATATATTTT.

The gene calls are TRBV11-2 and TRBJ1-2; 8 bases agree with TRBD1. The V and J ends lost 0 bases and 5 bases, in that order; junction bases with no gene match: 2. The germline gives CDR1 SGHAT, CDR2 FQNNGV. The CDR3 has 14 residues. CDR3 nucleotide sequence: TGTGCCAGCAGCTTAGAAAGGACAGGGTATGGCTACACCTTC. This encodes CASSLERTGYGYTF.

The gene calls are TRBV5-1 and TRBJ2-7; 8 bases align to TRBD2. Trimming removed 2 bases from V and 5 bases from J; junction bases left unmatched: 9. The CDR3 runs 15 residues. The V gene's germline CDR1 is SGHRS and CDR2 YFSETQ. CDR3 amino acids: CASSFSASGSHEQYF. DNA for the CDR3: TGCGCCAGCAGCTTTTCGGCTAGCGGGTCACACGAGCAGTACTTC.

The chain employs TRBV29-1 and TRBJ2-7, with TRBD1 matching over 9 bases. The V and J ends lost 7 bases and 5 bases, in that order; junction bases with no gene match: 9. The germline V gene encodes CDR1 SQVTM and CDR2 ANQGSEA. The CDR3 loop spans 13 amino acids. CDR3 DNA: TGCAGCGCCGTAGCGGACAGGGGTCACGAGCAGTACTTC. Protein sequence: CSAVADRGHEQYF.

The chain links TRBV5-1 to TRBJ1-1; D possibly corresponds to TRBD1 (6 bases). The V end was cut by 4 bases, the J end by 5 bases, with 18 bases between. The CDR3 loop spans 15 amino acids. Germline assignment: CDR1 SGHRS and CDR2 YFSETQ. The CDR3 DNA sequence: TGCGCCAGCAGCCCGGGGAGGGGGGCGGAAACTGAAGCTTTCTTT. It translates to CASSPGRGAETEAFF. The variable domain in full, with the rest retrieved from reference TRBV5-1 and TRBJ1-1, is KAGVTQTPRYLIKTRGQQVTLSCSPISGHRSVSWYQQTPGQGLQFLFEYFSETQRNKGNFPGRFSGRQFSNSRSEMNVSTLELGDSALYLCASSPGRGAETEAFFGQGTRLTVV.

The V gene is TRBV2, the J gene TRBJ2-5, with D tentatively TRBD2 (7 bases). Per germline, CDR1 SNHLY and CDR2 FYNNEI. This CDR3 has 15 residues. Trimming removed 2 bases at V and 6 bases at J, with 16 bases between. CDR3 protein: CASSETGGAWKTQYF. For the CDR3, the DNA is TGTGCCAGCAGTGAAACGGGGGGCGCGTGGAAGACCCAGTACTTC.

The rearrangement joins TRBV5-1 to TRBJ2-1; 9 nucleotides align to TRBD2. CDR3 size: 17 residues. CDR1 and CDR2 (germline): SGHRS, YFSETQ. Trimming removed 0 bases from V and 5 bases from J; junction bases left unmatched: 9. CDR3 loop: CASSLDPPASGDNEQFF. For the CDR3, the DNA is TGCGCCAGCAGCTTGGACCCCCCGGCTAGCGGGGACAATGAGCAGTTCTTC.

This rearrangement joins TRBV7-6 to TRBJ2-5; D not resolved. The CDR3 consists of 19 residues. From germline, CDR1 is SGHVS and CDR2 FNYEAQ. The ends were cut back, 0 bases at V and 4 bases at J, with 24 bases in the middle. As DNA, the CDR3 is TGTGCCAGCAGCTTAGCGCTCGGTACATCTAGTCGTGGTCCAGAGACCCAGTACTTC. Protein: CASSLALGTSSRGPETQYF.

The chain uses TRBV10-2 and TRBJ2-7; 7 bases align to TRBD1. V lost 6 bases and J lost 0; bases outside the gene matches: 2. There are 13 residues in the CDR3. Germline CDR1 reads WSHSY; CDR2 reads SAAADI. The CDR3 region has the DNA TGCGCCAGCAGGGACAGGACCTCCTACGAGCAGTACTTC. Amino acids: CASRDRTSYEQYF.

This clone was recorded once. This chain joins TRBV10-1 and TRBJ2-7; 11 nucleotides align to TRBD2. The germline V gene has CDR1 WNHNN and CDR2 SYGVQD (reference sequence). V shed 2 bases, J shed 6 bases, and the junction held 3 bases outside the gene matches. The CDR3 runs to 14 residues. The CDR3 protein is CASSETSGRCEQYF. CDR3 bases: TGCGCCAGCAGTGAGACTAGCGGGAGATGCGAGCAGTACTTC.